The 9 T cell receptor beta chains below all came from one sample that was sequenced in a study of cytomegalovirus exposure and HLA in healthy donors. The PCR was carried out with 60 Vbeta primers and 13 Jbeta primers. Profiled with immunoSEQ multiplex PCR; TCRdb holds only in-frame clones, not every one. Here the sample spans fewer than 150,000 clones, about 74% being singletons. Sequencing input: PBMCs. The receptor set was obtained from a woman aged 50 to 60 in good health and CMV-seronegative.

The V and J genes are TRBV5-6 and TRBJ1-1; D is possibly TRBD1 (5 bases). The V gene lost 1 base and the J gene lost 5 bases, with 12 bases spanning the gap. Germline V CDR1 and CDR2: SGHDT, YYEEEE. This CDR3 contains 14 residues. The CDR3 region has the DNA TGTGCCAGCAGCTTGACCGCCCAGGGAACTGAAGCTTTCTTT. Amino acids: CASSLTAQGTEAFF.

This clone was seen a handful of times. The chain carries TRBV5-6 and TRBJ2-5; D is ambiguous. Deletions cut 1 base from V and 2 bases from J, with 9 bases between. CDR3 size: 14 residues. Germline assignment: CDR1 SGHDT and CDR2 YYEEEE. The CDR3 reads CASSLSHKQETQYF. Here the CDR3 DNA reads TGTGCCAGCAGCTTGTCCCACAAACAAGAGACCCAGTACTTC.

The chain uses TRBV7-3 and TRBJ1-1, with D possibly being TRBD1 (6 bases). Germline values: CDR1 SGHTA, CDR2 FQGTGA. The CDR3 spans 15 residues. Trimming pared 1 base from V and 2 bases from J, leaving 11 bases between. The CDR3 DNA reads TGTGCCAGCAGCTTAAGGCCAGGGGCAAACACTGAAGCTTTCTTT. Translated: CASSLRPGANTEAFF.

The chain links TRBV5-3 to TRBJ2-7, with D maybe TRBD2 (6 bases). TRBV5-3 is reported as an ORF; its role is uncertain. V lost 4 bases, J lost 7 bases, and 21 bases lay in between. The CDR3 runs 15 residues. The CDR3 protein is CARSPRLAGPEEQYF. The CDR3 region has the DNA TGTGCCAGAAGCCCCAGATTGGCGGGGCCGGAGGAGCAGTACTTC.

V usage is TRBV7-9 and J usage is TRBJ1-6; D not resolved. CDR1 and CDR2 (germline): SEHNR, FQNEAQ (reference sequence). This CDR3 contains 15 residues. Trimming took off 0 bases at V and 7 bases at J, with 10 bases between the two ends. CDR3 bases: TGTGCCAGCAGCTTAGCAGCACCGGTCAATTCACCCCTCCACTTT. Protein sequence: CASSLAAPVNSPLHF.

V is TRBV19 and J is TRBJ2-7; D perhaps matches TRBD1 (5 bases). The CDR3 consists of 14 residues. Germline CDR1 is LNHDA and CDR2 is SQIVND (reference sequence). V lost 5 bases and J lost 2, with 13 bases in between. CDR3 bases: TGTGCCAGTAGTCCTTTCCAGGGTACCTACGAGCAGTACTTC. This gives the protein CASSPFQGTYEQYF.

The chain employs TRBV5-1 and TRBJ1-1; D gene ambiguous. The CDR3 has 14 amino acids. CDR1 SGHRS and CDR2 YFSETQ come from the germline V gene. With 3 bases removed from V and 1 base from J, the gap between germline ends came to 10 bases. CDR3 protein: CASSYFRSNTEAFF. In DNA, the CDR3 is TGCGCCAGCAGCTACTTCCGGTCGAACACTGAAGCTTTCTTT.

There are a few counts of this clone. Here the CDR3 DNA reads TGTGCCAGCAGCGCGATTTTGGAAGCTTTCTTT. This gives the protein CASSAILEAFF. The rearrangement joins TRBV11-2 to TRBJ1-1, with no clear D. CDR1 and CDR2 from the germline V gene are SGHAT and FQNNGV. V was pared by 5 bases and J by 8 bases, with 9 bases between. The CDR3 consists of 11 residues. Supplemented by reference TRBV11-2 and TRBJ1-1, the full variable domain reads EAGVAQSPRYKIIEKRQSVAFWCNPISGHATLYWYQQILGQGPKLLIQFQNNGVVDDSQLPKDRFSAERLKGVDSTLKIQPAKLEDSAVYLCASSAILEAFFGQGTRLTVV.

V and J are TRBV10-3 and TRBJ1-2; 10 nucleotides line up with TRBD1. The CDR3 consists of 15 residues. Germline assignment: CDR1 ENHRY and CDR2 SYGVKD. With 6 bases clipped from V and 4 bases from J, the junction kept 8 bases outside the gene matches. CDR3 bases: TGTGCCATCAGAACTGACAGGGGGCGCGGCTATGGCTACACCTTC. Translated: CAIRTDRGRGYGYTF.